Described below is a single T cell receptor (beta chain) sequence and its context. Original processing notes: Amplification of reference gene primers was used by the study to estimate nucleated cell counts. Clones were sequenced by immunoSEQ multiplex PCR, and TCRdb holds only the in-frame ones, with some missing. V, J and clone size were drawn from that table, and D and trimming were deduced from the DNA. The data show hundreds of thousands of clones, around 82% seen once. This sample stems from a study of blood T cell repertoires in COVID-19. Background on the study: The United States, Italy and Spain supplied acute and convalescent COVID-19 samples. PBMCs, B-cell-depleted T cells, or T cells were the source of the cDNA or gDNA that made up the material.

V trimming: 1 base; J trimming: 4 bases; junction bases outside the gene matches: 1. CDR1 and CDR2 (germline): LGHDT, YNNKEL (reference sequence). The CDR3 runs 13 residues. The gene calls are TRBV3-1 (or the pseudogene TRBV3-2) and TRBJ2-7; 7 bases fit TRBD2. The sample was peripheral blood. The sequence derives from a human donor in a cohort sampled during active COVID-19. The chain's CDR3 is CASSQVGRYEQYF. The CDR3 DNA is TGTGCCAGCAGCCAAGTCGGGAGGTACGAGCAGTACTTC.